The 25 T cell receptor beta chains presented below share a single source sample, sequenced in a study of early stage breast cancer tumors. The protocol was immunoSEQ multiplex PCR, while the TCRdb copy is restricted to in-frame clones and leaves out a portion. Counted here are about 72,000 clones, around 85% occurring once; the ten biggest clones make up around 3.4%. Sequenced input: blood. The receptor set was obtained from a person between 60 and 70 years old with breast cancer.

The chain couples TRBV6-1 to TRBJ2-6; D is tentatively TRBD1 or TRBD2 (5 bases each). V shed 4 bases and J shed 2 bases, with 12 bases lying between them. CDR3 length equals 16 residues. The germline gives CDR1 MNHNS, CDR2 SASEGT. This chain's CDR3 is CASSVGAGTGANVLTF. The DNA of the CDR3 is TGTGCCAGCAGTGTCGGGGCAGGGACTGGGGCCAACGTCCTGACTTTC.

The gene calls are TRBV6-1 and TRBJ1-1, with D hard to call. The CDR3 covers 13 residues. The ends were cut back, 5 bases at V and 2 bases at J, with 9 bases in the middle. Germline assignment: CDR1 MNHNS and CDR2 SASEGT. The CDR3: CASSSRGNTEAFF. In DNA form, the CDR3 reads TGTGCCAGCAGTTCCCGTGGTAACACTGAAGCTTTCTTT.

The CDR3 DNA reads as TGTGCCAGCAGGGCGGGACTAGCGGGGGGGTACAATGAGCAGTTCTTC. Translating it yields CASRAGLAGGYNEQFF. The J gene is TRBJ2-1, the V gene TRBV28; 16 nucleotides match TRBD2. V lost 6 bases to trimming and J lost 4 bases; unmatched junction nucleotides: 3. The CDR3 totals 16 residues. The V gene's germline CDR1 is MDHEN and CDR2 SYDVKM.

The DNA of the CDR3 is TGCGCCAGCAGCTGGCGATCTGGCGGGAGGGCCCTCTCCTACAATGAGCAGTTCTTC. Amino acid sequence: CASSWRSGGRALSYNEQFF. The V and J genes are TRBV5-1 and TRBJ2-1; TRBD2 aligns across 9 bases. The V gene's germline CDR1 is SGHRS and CDR2 YFSETQ. With 3 bases clipped from V and 0 bases from J, the junction kept 13 bases outside the gene matches. CDR3 length: 19 residues.

The chain joins TRBV7-2 to TRBJ2-7; D uncertain. Trimming pared 5 bases from V and 7 bases from J, leaving 9 bases between. This CDR3 is built from 11 residues. Per the germline V gene, CDR1 is SGHTA and CDR2 is FQGNSA. Here the CDR3 DNA reads TGTGCCAGCAGCCTTCGTATTGAGCAGTACTTC. Its translation: CASSLRIEQYF.

The chain joins TRBV28 to TRBJ1-1; no clear D gene. With 6 bases removed from V and 8 bases from J, the gap between germline ends came to 10 bases. The CDR3 extends over 11 amino acids. CDR1 and CDR2 from the germline V gene are MDHEN and SYDVKM. For the CDR3, the DNA is TGTGCCAGCAGGTCCACGGGGGAAGCTTTCTTT. This gives the protein CASRSTGEAFF.

Concerning this clone: The same CDR3 is also encoded by other DNA sequences in this sample. The rearrangement uses TRBV2 and TRBJ2-1; no definite D call. Trimming removed 6 bases at V and 7 bases at J, with 4 bases between. Looked up from germline, CDR1 is SNHLY and CDR2 is FYNNEI. The CDR3 sequence is 10 residues long. The CDR3 sequence: CASRGNEQFF. The DNA for the CDR3 is TGTGCCAGCAGAGGAAATGAGCAGTTCTTC. Drawing the rest from reference TRBV2 and TRBJ2-1, the complete variable domain is EPEVTQTPSHQVTQMGQEVILRCVPISNHLYFYWYRQILGQKVEFLVSFYNNEISEKSEIFDDQFSVERPDGSNFTLKIRSTKLEDSAMYFCASRGNEQFFGPGTRLTVL.

The chain couples TRBV7-8 to TRBJ2-3; no clear D. This CDR3 comprises 16 residues. V was cut by 5 bases and J by 1 base, with 16 bases left in between. The germline V gene encodes CDR1 SGHVS and CDR2 FQNEAQ. The CDR3 DNA reads as TGTGCCAGCAGCACGTACCGGGCCCCAGGCACAGATACGCAGTATTTT. The encoded protein is CASSTYRAPGTDTQYF.

The V and J genes are TRBV7-9 and TRBJ1-2, with a possible D match to TRBD1 (5 bases). The CDR3 extends over 11 amino acids. Trimming left V 1 base short and J 8 bases short, with 5 bases between. The germline CDR1 and CDR2 sequences are SEHNR and FQNEAQ (reference sequence). The CDR3 DNA follows: TGTGCCAGCAGCTTAGACAGGGGCTACACCTTC. Translated, it gives CASSLDRGYTF.

The chain recombines TRBV20-1 with TRBJ2-7; D gene ambiguous. V lost 6 bases, J lost 4 bases, and 10 bases lay in between. The CDR3 covers 11 residues. Germline values: CDR1 DFQATT, CDR2 SNEGSKA (reference sequence). CDR3 sequence reads: CSALIRYEQYF. The CDR3 nucleotides are TGCAGTGCCTTAATTCGGTACGAGCAGTACTTC.

Concerning this clone: The junction does not match germline at one end; this may be a read error. The gene calls are TRBV6-1 and TRBJ2-7; a possible D gene is TRBD1 (6 bases). Germline assignment: CDR1 MNHNS and CDR2 SASEGT. This CDR3 is 10 amino acids long. The CDR3 DNA reads as TGTGCCAGCAGTGACGGGACACTGGGGTTC. Its translation: CASSDGTLGF.

This chain connects TRBV7-2 to TRBJ2-7, with D perhaps TRBD1 (6 bases). The CDR3 consists of 15 residues. V was pared by 5 bases and J by 3 bases, with 17 bases between. The V gene's germline CDR1 is SGHTA and CDR2 FQGNSA. DNA for the CDR3: TGTGCCAGCAGCCCGGGCAGGGGACCGGGCTACGAGCAGTACTTC. Translating gives CASSPGRGPGYEQYF.

The count of this clone is one. V gene TRBV28 combines with J gene TRBJ2-3, with 11 bases that match TRBD2. The ends lost 5 bases at V and 4 bases at J; junction bases unmatched: 11. CDR1 and CDR2 from the germline V gene are MDHEN and SYDVKM. There are 17 residues in the CDR3. CDR3 DNA: TGTGCCAGCAGTCCTCCCGGGCTAGCGGGAGGAGCAGATACGCAGTATTTT. This encodes CASSPPGLAGGADTQYF.

The chain joins TRBV6-1 to TRBJ2-3, with 9 bases that match TRBD2. The trim removed 3 bases at V and 6 bases at J, leaving 4 bases unmatched. CDR1 is MNHNS and CDR2 is SASEGT in the germline V gene. The CDR3 sequence is 14 residues long. The DNA of the CDR3 is TGTGCCAGCAGTGACCTAGCGGGGTCCGATACGCAGTATTTT. As protein: CASSDLAGSDTQYF.

This rearrangement joins TRBV6-6 to TRBJ2-7; the match to TRBD1 covers 8 bases. J lost 2 bases, V lost 4 bases, and 1 base had no gene match. Germline V gene sequence: CDR1 MNHNY, CDR2 SVGAGI (reference sequence). The CDR3 sequence is 13 residues long. The CDR3 nucleotides read TGTGCCAGCAGTTTGGACAGGGCCTACGAGCAGTACTTC. Amino acids: CASSLDRAYEQYF.

J is TRBJ2-6 and V is TRBV5-1; TRBD2 agrees at 13 bases. Losses at the gene ends were 6 bases for V and 3 bases for J; bases not matched to a gene: 9. The CDR3 extends over 18 amino acids. Germline V lookup: CDR1 SGHRS, CDR2 YFSETQ. DNA for the CDR3: TGCGCCAGCACTCTCGAGGGACTAGCGGGACGTGGGGCCAACGTCCTGACTTTC. Encoded protein: CASTLEGLAGRGANVLTF.

The chain recombines TRBV5-6 with TRBJ2-7; TRBD2 aligns across 9 bases. CDR3 length: 14 residues. The germline gives CDR1 SGHDT, CDR2 YYEEEE. The J segment lost 6 bases and the V segment lost 4 bases, leaving 8 bases of the junction unmatched. The CDR3 sequence is CASSLGLAGFEQYF. Here the CDR3 DNA reads TGTGCCAGCAGCCTCGGCCTAGCGGGGTTCGAGCAGTACTTC.

This chain links TRBV5-5 with TRBJ2-6; D is unclear. Germline V CDR1 and CDR2: SGHKS, YYEKEE (reference sequence). CDR3 length: 15 residues. The V end lost 2 bases, the J end lost 0 bases, and 6 bases lay between the germline ends. This CDR3 is CASSFQPSGANVLTF. CDR3 in DNA: TGTGCCAGCAGCTTTCAGCCCTCTGGGGCCAACGTCCTGACTTTC.

This clone was counted a single time. The rearrangement joins TRBV19 to TRBJ2-7; 9 bases fit TRBD2. The CDR3 contains 16 residues. Germline CDR1 reads LNHDA; CDR2 reads SQIVND (reference sequence). The V and J ends lost 5 bases and 2 bases, in that order; junction bases with no gene match: 10. The DNA of the CDR3 is TGTGCCAGTAGTTCCAGTAGCGGGAGTGCCCCCTACGAGCAGTACTTC. It translates to CASSSSSGSAPYEQYF.

The V and J genes are TRBV5-1 and TRBJ1-3; D not certain. This CDR3 is 13 amino acids long. V lost 7 bases to trimming and J lost 2 bases, with 10 bases between them. CDR1 and CDR2 from the germline V gene are SGHRS and YFSETQ. The CDR3: CASSGNTGNTIYF. Here the CDR3 DNA reads TGCGCCAGCTCCGGTAACACTGGAAACACCATATATTTT.

The V call is TRBV4-2, the J call TRBJ2-1; D unresolved. Germline V gene sequence: CDR1 LGHNA, CDR2 YNFKEQ. The CDR3 sequence is 14 residues long. V was shortened by 1 base and J by 4 bases, with 8 bases between the two germline ends. This CDR3 is CASSQVTEYNEQFF. CDR3 in DNA: TGTGCCAGCAGCCAAGTTACAGAGTACAATGAGCAGTTCTTC.

This chain links TRBV6-5 with TRBJ2-5, with D unresolved. CDR3 size: 13 residues. V lost 5 bases and J 12 bases, leaving 19 bases between the germline ends. The germline V gene has CDR1 MNHEY and CDR2 SVGAGI. CDR3 in DNA: TGTGCCAGCAGTACTAAGGACCCTTTGGTGGAGTACTTC. Translation: CASSTKDPLVEYF.

The chain is built from TRBV2 and TRBJ2-5; tentatively, D is TRBD2 (6 bases). V dropped 7 bases and J dropped 1 base, with 16 bases sitting between them. The CDR3 is 15 amino acids. Germline V gives CDR1 SNHLY, CDR2 FYNNEI. The CDR3 here is CASTTAGTSQETQYF. The CDR3 region has the DNA TGTGCCAGCACCACCGCAGGGACTTCCCAAGAGACCCAGTACTTC.

This chain connects TRBV7-2 to TRBJ2-1; D may correspond to TRBD1 or TRBD2 (5 bases each). The CDR3 totals 14 residues. V was trimmed by 5 bases and J by 9 bases, leaving 17 bases between them. CDR1 is SGHTA, CDR2 FQGNSA, per germline. The CDR3, as DNA: TGTGCCAGCAGCCCCGGGGCCGGTACAACTGAGCAGTTCTTC. This translates into CASSPGAGTTEQFF.

The CDR3 sequence: CAWSALQGVEAFF. Here the CDR3 DNA reads TGTGCCTGGTCGGCCTTACAGGGGGTAGAAGCTTTCTTT. V gene TRBV30 combines with J gene TRBJ1-1, with 8 bases lining up with TRBD1. Germline values: CDR1 GTSNPN, CDR2 SVGIG (reference sequence). This CDR3 spans 13 amino acids. Losses at the gene ends were 5 bases for V and 8 bases for J; bases not matched to a gene: 10.